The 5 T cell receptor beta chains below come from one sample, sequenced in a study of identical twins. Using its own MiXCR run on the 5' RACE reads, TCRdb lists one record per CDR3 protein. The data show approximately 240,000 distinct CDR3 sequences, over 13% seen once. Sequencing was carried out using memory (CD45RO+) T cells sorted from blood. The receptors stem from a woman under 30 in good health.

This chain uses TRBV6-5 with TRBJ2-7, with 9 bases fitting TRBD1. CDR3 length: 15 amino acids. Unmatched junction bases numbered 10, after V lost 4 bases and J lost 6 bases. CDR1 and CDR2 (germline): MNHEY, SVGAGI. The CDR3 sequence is CASSSPGQGFSEQYF. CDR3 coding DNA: TGTGCCAGCAGTTCACCGGGACAGGGATTCTCCGAGCAGTACTTC.

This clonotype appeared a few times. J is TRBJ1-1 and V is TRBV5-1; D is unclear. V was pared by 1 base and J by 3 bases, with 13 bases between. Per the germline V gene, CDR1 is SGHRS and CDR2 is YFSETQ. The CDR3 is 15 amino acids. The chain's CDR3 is CASSLQTGMDTEAFF. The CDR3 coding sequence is TGCGCCAGCAGCTTGCAGACTGGGATGGACACTGAAGCTTTCTTT. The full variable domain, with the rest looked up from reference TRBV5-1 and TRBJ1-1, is KAGVTQTPRYLIKTRGQQVTLSCSPISGHRSVSWYQQTPGQGLQFLFEYFSETQRNKGNFPGRFSGRQFSNSRSEMNVSTLELGDSALYLCASSLQTGMDTEAFFGQGTRLTVV.

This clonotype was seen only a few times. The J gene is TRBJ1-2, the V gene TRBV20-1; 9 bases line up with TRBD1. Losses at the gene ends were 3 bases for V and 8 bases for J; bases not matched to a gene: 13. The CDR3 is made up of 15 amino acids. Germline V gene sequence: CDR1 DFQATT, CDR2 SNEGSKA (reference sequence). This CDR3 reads CSARGRTGERVGYTF. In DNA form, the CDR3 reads TGCAGTGCTAGGGGACGGACAGGGGAACGAGTGGGCTACACCTTC.

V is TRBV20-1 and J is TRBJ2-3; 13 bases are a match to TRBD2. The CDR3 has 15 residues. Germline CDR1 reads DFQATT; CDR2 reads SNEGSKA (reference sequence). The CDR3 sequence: CSLLAGGLRADTQYF. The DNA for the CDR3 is TGCAGCTTACTAGCGGGGGGGCTTAGGGCAGATACGCAGTATTTT.

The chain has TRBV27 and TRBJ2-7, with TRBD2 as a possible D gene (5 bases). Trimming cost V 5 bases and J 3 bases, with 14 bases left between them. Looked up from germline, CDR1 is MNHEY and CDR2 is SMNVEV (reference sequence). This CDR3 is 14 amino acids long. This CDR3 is CASSESGKGYEQYF. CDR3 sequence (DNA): TGTGCCAGCAGTGAGAGCGGAAAGGGCTACGAGCAGTACTTC.